The table lists the clone carrying this T cell receptor (beta chain) with a few counts. This entry comes from a study of T-cell memory formation after mild COVID-19. The CDR3 has 14 residues. The V and J ends lost 0 bases and 2 bases respectively, with 9 bases between them. CDR1 SGHRS and CDR2 YFSETQ come from the germline V gene. TCRdb re-called the 5' RACE reads through MiXCR, storing one row per CDR3 protein. The table lists a few hundred thousand distinct CDR3 sequences, approximately 25% of them singletons, with around 8.7% in the top ten. The chain combines TRBV5-1 with TRBJ2-7; no clear D. The source material was PBMCs or a T cell subset sorted from them (not recorded which). This receptor was identified in an adult woman who had mild COVID-19 (a few samples of this study predate the infection). Cell type and time point are not known. CDR3: CASSLDGYPYEQYF. The CDR3 nucleotides read TGCGCCAGCAGCTTGGATGGATACCCCTACGAGCAGTACTTC.